This T cell receptor beta chain was obtained from a study of STAT5B mutations in CD4+ large granular lymphocyte leukemia. Notes on the study in general: 8/27 top patient clones versus 2/35 control clones were TRBV06-family. CD4-sorted patient repertoires seemed more clonal than healthy CD4+ repertoires. Without HLA matching, higher CD4+ than CD8+ T-LGLL clonality could reflect small sample size.

This table comes from immunoSEQ multiplex PCR, and its TCRdb copy is limited to in-frame clones, with some not included. The sample records about 9,600 clones, around 83% being singletons. The length of the CDR3 is 15 residues. Germline CDR1 and CDR2: SGHAT and FQDESV (reference sequence). V lost 4 bases to trimming and J lost 4 bases; unmatched junction nucleotides: 6. Either unselected PBMC or bead-purified CD4+, CD4+CD8+, CD57+ or CD56+ cells were sequenced. For this clone: The antigen remains unidentified.

This chain joins TRBV11-1 and TRBJ2-1; 8 bases fit TRBD1. This clonotype was sampled from a man in his 60s with CD4+ T-cell large granular lymphocyte leukemia. The sequenced sample consisted of PBMCs. The CDR3 is CASSYGQGGYNEQFF. The CDR3 DNA sequence: TGTGCCAGCAGCTACGGACAGGGCGGGTACAATGAGCAGTTCTTC.